These T cell receptor beta chains were read from a single sample in a study of T cell repertoires in cytomegalovirus infection. TCRdb re-analysed the reads in MiXCR, keeping a single row per CDR3 protein. The table has around 100,000 distinct CDR3 sequences, about 9.4% seen once. These TCRs' antigens remain unknown. Input material: PBMCs, sequenced either directly or after in vitro stimulation (not recorded which). The receptors were sampled from a human donor in good health (CMV status not recorded). Some clones in this sample may be carry-over from other donors' samples. The CDR3 runs from the conserved cysteine through the conserved F or W. D genes are given only for firm matches. For some rows the clone size is stated as once, few or many, or as a class when expanded; others skip it.

j_gene	abundance	d_gene	v_gene	CDR3nt	CDR3aa
TRBJ2-2	-	TRBD2	TRBV7-2	TGTGCCAGCAGCTTTATGACTAGCGCGGTACCCGGGGAGCTGTTTTTT	CASSFMTSAVPGELFF
TRBJ2-5	-	-	TRBV12-5	TGTGCTAGTGGTTTGGTAATCTCGCGGCGACAAGAGACCCAGTACTTC	CASGLVISRRQETQYF
TRBJ2-5	many	TRBD2	TRBV12-3/TRBV12-4	TGTGCCAGCAACCCGGGAGGGCCTATTAAAGAGACCCAGTACTTC	CASNPGGPIKETQYF
TRBJ1-1	few	-	TRBV20-1	TGCAGTGCTACGGTAATGAACACTGAAGCTTTCTTT	CSATVMNTEAFF
TRBJ2-3	many	-	TRBV7-9	TGTGCCAGCAGCTTAGAGACCTTCTCAGCAGATACGCAGTATTTT	CASSLETFSADTQYF
TRBJ2-1	many	-	TRBV2	TGTGCCAGCAGTGAACAGGGTCCTGGCAATGAGCAGTTCTTC	CASSEQGPGNEQFF
TRBJ2-1	few	-	TRBV7-9	TGTGCCAGCAGCTTTTCGCAGGGATCCTACAATGAGCAGTTCTTC	CASSFSQGSYNEQFF
TRBJ2-3	-	-	TRBV2	TGTGCCAGCAGTGAAGGGGGGGGCGGGGGAGATACGCAGTATTTT	CASSEGGGGGDTQYF
TRBJ2-3	many	TRBD2	TRBV28	TGTGCCAGCAGTTCCGGGAGGAGCACAGATACGCAGTATTTT	CASSSGRSTDTQYF
TRBJ2-1	-	-	TRBV6-1	TGTGCCAGCAGTGGTGGAGGGAGGTTCAGTGAGCAGTTCTTC	CASSGGGRFSEQFF
TRBJ2-6	many	-	TRBV19	TGTGCCAGTAGTTTGGGGAACTCTGGGGCCAACGTCCTGACTTTC	CASSLGNSGANVLTF
TRBJ1-6	many	-	TRBV14	TGTGCCAGCAGCCCTCGGACTGATTCACCCCTCCACTTT	CASSPRTDSPLHF
TRBJ2-5	-	-	TRBV28	TGTGCCAGCAGCCAGGGGCCTCAAGAGACCCAGTACTTC	CASSQGPQETQYF
TRBJ2-7	many	TRBD2	TRBV7-6	TGTGCCAGCAGCTTAGGTTCCGGGCTAGCGGGACCTTCGCCCTACGAGCAGTACTTC	CASSLGSGLAGPSPYEQYF
TRBJ1-1	many	TRBD1	TRBV7-2	TGTGCCAGCAGCCCCGGACAGGGAGTCAGTGAAGCTTTCTTT	CASSPGQGVSEAFF
TRBJ1-1	few	TRBD1	TRBV6-4	TGTGCCAGCAGCCGGATACAGGGGACTGAAGCTTTCTTT	CASSRIQGTEAFF
TRBJ2-1	many	TRBD2	TRBV7-2	TGTGCCAGCAGCTTAAGGGGCGGGAGTGTTGAGCAGTTCTTC	CASSLRGGSVEQFF
TRBJ2-3	many	TRBD2	TRBV7-9	TGTGCCAGCAGCTTAGGAGATAGCGGGAGGTTCACAGATACGCAGTATTTT	CASSLGDSGRFTDTQYF
TRBJ2-2	-	-	TRBV19	TGTGCCAGTAGTATGTTGCGGGGCACCGGGGAGCTGTTTTTT	CASSMLRGTGELFF
TRBJ1-1	many	-	TRBV7-2	TGTGCCAGCAGCTCCCGTCCCACTGAAGCTTTCTTT	CASSSRPTEAFF
TRBJ2-3	many	TRBD2	TRBV11-1	TGTGCCAGCAGCTCCCGGACTAGCGGACGTAGCACAGATACGCAGTATTTT	CASSSRTSGRSTDTQYF
TRBJ2-1	few	-	TRBV5-5	TGTGCCAGCAGCCAACTGACCAGGGAATATGAGCAGTTCTTC	CASSQLTREYEQFF
TRBJ2-3	many	-	TRBV28	TGTGCCAGCAGTCTGGACCCGGCGGGGTCGTCAGATACGCAGTATTTT	CASSLDPAGSSDTQYF
TRBJ1-1	many	TRBD1	TRBV7-6	TGTGCCAGCAGCTTACAGGGGGCGCGGAGTGAAGCTTTCTTT	CASSLQGARSEAFF
TRBJ2-3	many	-	TRBV30	TGTGCCTGGAGTGTTGTAGGAGTTTTCACAGATACGCAGTATTTT	CAWSVVGVFTDTQYF
TRBJ1-5	many	-	TRBV11-2	TGTGCCAGCAGCTTATTAAGGATTGTTTTATGGGGAAATCAGCCCCAGCATTTT	CASSLLRIVLWGNQPQHF
TRBJ2-3	many	-	TRBV7-2	TGTGCCAGCAGCTTAGGGCTAGCTAGTCCAGATACGCAGTATTTT	CASSLGLASPDTQYF
TRBJ2-1	many	TRBD2	TRBV11-2	TGTGCCAGCAGTCAAGGCCAGCGGGGCCCCTACAATGAGCAGTTCTTC	CASSQGQRGPYNEQFF
TRBJ2-7	many	-	TRBV5-4	TGTGCCAGCAGCCGACCTTCGGACAGCTCCTACGAGCAGTACTTC	CASSRPSDSSYEQYF
TRBJ1-5	many	-	TRBV7-2	TGTGCCAGCAGCACAACAGGGATTAGCAATCAGCCCCAGCATTTT	CASSTTGISNQPQHF
TRBJ1-5	-	TRBD1	TRBV28	TGTGCCAGCAGTTCCGGGACAGTAACTCCAAATCCCCAGCATTTT	CASSSGTVTPNPQHF
TRBJ2-2	many	TRBD1	TRBV11-1	TGTGCCAGCAGCCCACAGGGGACGAACACCGGGGAGCTGTTTTTT	CASSPQGTNTGELFF
TRBJ1-3	many	-	TRBV5-4	TGTGCCAGCAGTACCGGGACTTCGACGGGAAACACCATATATTTT	CASSTGTSTGNTIYF
TRBJ2-7	-	TRBD2	TRBV28	TGTGCCAGCAGTTCTCCTTCTGGCGGGGGGGCCGACGAGCAGTACTTC	CASSSPSGGGADEQYF
TRBJ1-1	few	-	TRBV19	TGTGCCAGTAGTATGGAAGGGTATAATGAAGCTTTCTTT	CASSMEGYNEAFF
TRBJ2-1	many	-	TRBV7-8	TGTGCCAGCAGCTTAGCGGGAAGGTTAGCCCCTGAGCAGTTCTTC	CASSLAGRLAPEQFF
TRBJ2-1	-	TRBD2	TRBV6-5	TGTGCCAGCAGTTCTGGACTAGCGGGAGAGGGTGAGCAGTTCTTC	CASSSGLAGEGEQFF
TRBJ2-1	few	-	TRBV5-6	TGTGCCAGCACTTTCGCCGGGTGGAGCTCCTACAATGAGCAGTTCTTC	CASTFAGWSSYNEQFF
TRBJ1-1	many	-	TRBV6-2/TRBV6-3	TGTGCCAGCAGAGTATTCGGGGGCAGCGGCACTGAAGCTTTCTTT	CASRVFGGSGTEAFF
TRBJ2-1	many	TRBD1	TRBV7-6	TGTGCCAGCAGCCCCGGACAGGGACTGTCTTTCAATGAGCAGTTCTTC	CASSPGQGLSFNEQFF